This T cell receptor beta chain was identified in a study of cytomegalovirus exposure and HLA in healthy donors. Whole-study findings and limits: Per a prior analysis, the majority of TCR beta V segments were productive roughly 87% or roughly 30% of the time. A highly shared variant cluster was judged a likely technical artifact. Most of the CMV-associated TCR beta chains (in a later analysis) appeared to be HLA-restricted.

Nominally healthy donors were sampled, though unrecorded immune exposures were likely. A word on this clone: Its antigen is unidentified.

The CDR3 is 12 amino acids. Trimming removed 2 bases from V and 8 bases from J, with 9 bases in between. Germline CDR1 is MNHNY and CDR2 is SVGAGI (reference sequence). Researchers ran the PCR with 60 Vbeta and 13 Jbeta primers. Data came from immunoSEQ multiplex PCR; TCRdb stores just in-frame clones and leaves some out. The data show over 100,000 clones, with around 83% seen just once and roughly a fifth held by the top ten. J is TRBJ1-1 and V is TRBV6-6; D is unresolved. Sequencing was done on a sample of PBMCs. The sequence came from a man younger than 40 in good health and CMV-seropositive. For the CDR3, the DNA is TGTGCCAGCAGTTACCTCGGACTAGAAGCTTTCTTT. It specifies CASSYLGLEAFF.